This T cell receptor (beta chain) is from a study of T cell changes during pregnancy in multiple sclerosis. Sequencing was performed with immunoSEQ multiplex PCR; in TCRdb, only in-frame clones are kept and a portion is missing. Among 70,000 to 80,000 clones listed, around nine tenths were seen once. Trimming shortened V by 3 bases and J by 11 bases, and 7 bases separated the two germline ends. The CDR3 spans 11 residues. Germline CDR1 is KGHSH and CDR2 is LQKENI. This chain uses TRBV18 with TRBJ1-4, with a possible D match to TRBD1 (5 bases). This receptor was identified in a female donor with multiple sclerosis, enrolled in a pregnancy study. The starting material was CD4+ T cells from peripheral blood mononuclear cells, obtained before pregnancy. The CDR3 spells CASSPGGKLFF. The DNA of the CDR3 is TGTGCCAGCTCACCGGGGGGGAAACTGTTTTTT.